Below, 25 T cell receptor beta chains from the same sample are listed, as sequenced in a study of blood T cell repertoires in COVID-19. Libraries were prepared by immunoSEQ multiplex PCR; TCRdb keeps only in-frame clonotypes and omits some of them. The table includes over 150,000 clones, around 84% detected once. Material for sequencing was peripheral blood. These receptors came from a human donor in a cohort sampled during active COVID-19.

The chain employs TRBV12-3 or TRBV12-4 and TRBJ1-1, with a tentative D call TRBD1 (5 bases). V lost 6 bases to trimming and J lost 3 bases, with 11 bases between them. CDR3 length equals 13 residues. As DNA, the CDR3 is TGTGCCAGCAGGCCAGGGTTCCACACTGAAGCTTTCTTT. Its translation: CASRPGFHTEAFF.

The chain has TRBV9 and TRBJ2-7, with no clear D. The CDR3 consists of 13 residues. In germline, CDR1 is SGDLS, CDR2 YYNGEE. Deletions cut 0 bases from V and 2 bases from J, with 6 bases between. CDR3 amino acids: CASSVDSTYEQYF. DNA for the CDR3: TGTGCCAGCAGCGTAGACTCTACCTACGAGCAGTACTTC.

The chain links TRBV18 to TRBJ2-7; D is possibly TRBD1 (5 bases). Per germline, CDR1 KGHSH and CDR2 LQKENI. There are 13 residues in the CDR3. The V gene lost 6 bases and the J gene lost 3 bases, with 12 bases spanning the gap. The CDR3 loop reads CASSPQTDYEQYF. In DNA form, the CDR3 reads TGTGCCAGCTCCCCTCAGACAGACTACGAGCAGTACTTC.

The chain links TRBV2 to TRBJ2-2; 8 bases map to TRBD1. V shed 3 bases and J 5 bases; nucleotides not matched to a gene: 14. Germline CDR1 and CDR2: SNHLY and FYNNEI. The CDR3 sequence is 18 residues long. Here the CDR3 reads CASSDRVATGVKTGELFF. CDR3 in DNA: TGTGCCAGCAGTGACAGAGTCGCGACAGGGGTGAAAACCGGGGAGCTGTTTTTT.

V usage is TRBV5-8 and J usage is TRBJ2-5, with 7 bases lining up with TRBD2. In germline, CDR1 is SGHTS, CDR2 YDEGEE. The CDR3 covers 15 residues. V trimming: 4 bases; J trimming: 1 base; junction bases outside the gene matches: 7. The CDR3 DNA follows: TGTGCCAGCAGCCTGGGTCTAGCGGCCCAAGAGACCCAGTACTTC. Its protein product is CASSLGLAAQETQYF.

V and J are TRBV7-2 and TRBJ2-5; 15 nucleotides line up with TRBD2. Germline CDR1 SGHTA, CDR2 FQGNSA. The CDR3 loop spans 19 amino acids. V shed 0 bases, J shed 5 bases, and the junction held 10 bases outside the gene matches. CDR3 bases: TGTGCCAGCAGCTTAGCGTGGGGGGGACTAGCGGGAGGCGTGGAGACCCAGTACTTC. This codes for CASSLAWGGLAGGVETQYF.

The chain has TRBV5-1 and TRBJ1-1, with D possibly being TRBD1 (5 bases). Germline CDR1 SGHRS, CDR2 YFSETQ. With 0 bases removed from V and 9 bases from J, the gap between germline ends came to 18 bases. The CDR3 runs 15 residues. The CDR3 reads CASSLAANSWGKAFF. CDR3 nucleotides: TGCGCCAGCAGCTTGGCCGCCAACAGTTGGGGCAAAGCTTTCTTT.

This clone was recorded only once. This sequence joins TRBV10-3 and TRBJ2-3; no definite D call. This CDR3 is built from 15 residues. Germline V gene data show CDR1 as ENHRY and CDR2 as SYGVKD. V was cut by 1 base and J by 2 bases, with 10 bases left in between. CDR3 nucleotide sequence: TGTGCCATCAGTGAGTGGAGAGAAATCACAGATACGCAGTATTTT. Its translation is CAISEWREITDTQYF.

The rearrangement links TRBV28 to TRBJ2-3; 10 positions agree with TRBD2. Trimming cost V 5 bases and J 3 bases; bases outside gene matches: 14. The CDR3 runs to 18 residues. CDR1 is MDHEN and CDR2 is SYDVKM in the germline V gene. The CDR3 reads CASSPGALAGDQTDTQYF. The CDR3 nucleotides are TGTGCCAGCAGTCCGGGGGCCCTAGCGGGGGACCAGACAGATACGCAGTATTTT. Full variable domain (rest looked up from reference TRBV28 and TRBJ2-3): DVKVTQSSRYLVKRTGEKVFLECVQDMDHENMFWYRQDPGLGLRLIYFSYDVKMKEKGDIPEGYSVSREKKERFSLILESASTNQTSMYLCASSPGALAGDQTDTQYFGPGTRLTVL.

This chain links TRBV28 with TRBJ1-1; TRBD1 is a possible D gene (5 bases). From germline, CDR1 is MDHEN and CDR2 SYDVKM. This CDR3 comprises 14 residues. V lost 6 bases, J lost 0 bases, and 11 bases lay in between. The CDR3 loop reads CASRTGDMNTEAFF. For the CDR3, the DNA is TGTGCCAGCAGAACAGGCGACATGAACACTGAAGCTTTCTTT.

The chain couples TRBV7-8 to TRBJ1-5; D is uncertain. The CDR3 covers 13 residues. Trimming removed 5 bases from V and 9 bases from J, with 14 bases in between. Germline CDR1 and CDR2: SGHVS and FQNEAQ. The CDR3 here is CASSQTNEWPQHF. The CDR3 DNA follows: TGTGCCAGCAGCCAGACTAATGAGTGGCCCCAGCATTTT.

The V call is TRBV12-3 or TRBV12-4, the J call TRBJ1-5; D is possibly TRBD1 (5 bases). V lost 6 bases and J 9 bases, leaving 12 bases between the germline ends. The length of the CDR3 is 12 residues. The CDR3: CASSSGGGPQHF. In nucleotides, the CDR3 is TGTGCCAGCAGCTCCGGGGGGGGGCCCCAGCATTTT.

The chain uses TRBV5-1 and TRBJ1-5; a possible D gene is TRBD1 (6 bases). Germline V gene data show CDR1 as SGHRS and CDR2 as YFSETQ. The ends were cut back, 0 bases at V and 3 bases at J, with 10 bases in the middle. The CDR3 is 15 residues long. Here the CDR3 reads CASSLGPGDNQPQHF. CDR3 coding DNA: TGCGCCAGCAGCTTGGGGCCAGGGGACAATCAGCCCCAGCATTTT.

This chain links TRBV10-1 with TRBJ2-6; 7 nucleotides line up with TRBD1. Looked up from germline, CDR1 is WNHNN and CDR2 is SYGVQD (reference sequence). There are 17 residues in the CDR3. The J segment lost 4 bases and the V segment lost 4 bases, leaving 10 bases of the junction unmatched. The DNA of the CDR3 is TGCGCCAGCAGTGGGACAGGACACTCTCAAGGGGCCAACGTCCTGACTTTC. It translates to CASSGTGHSQGANVLTF.

V and J are TRBV25-1 and TRBJ2-2; D is undetermined. Germline V gene sequence: CDR1 MGHDK, CDR2 SYGVNS. V lost 4 bases, J lost 6 bases, and 6 bases lay in between. The CDR3 has 12 amino acids. The CDR3 loop is CASSVVPGELFF. The CDR3 DNA follows: TGTGCCAGCAGTGTCGTCCCCGGGGAGCTGTTTTTT.

CDR3 residues: CASSRLVANEQFF. DNA of the CDR3: TGTGCCAGCAGCCGACTAGTAGCCAATGAGCAGTTCTTC. V and J are TRBV3-1 (or the pseudogene TRBV3-2) and TRBJ2-1; TRBD2 might be the D (6 bases). This CDR3 spans 13 amino acids. V was cut by 4 bases and J by 6 bases, with 10 bases left in between. Germline loops: CDR1 LGHDT, CDR2 YNNKEL (reference sequence).

CDR3 protein: CASSLPSLSVRYF. The CDR3 DNA reads as TGTGCCAGCAGTTTGCCTTCGTTGTCGGTGCGGTACTTC. J is TRBJ2-7 and V is TRBV28; D gene unclear. The germline V and J ends were trimmed by 3 bases and 12 bases, with 18 bases remaining between them. Germline CDR1 and CDR2: MDHEN and SYDVKM. The CDR3 spans 13 residues.

This clone was observed a handful of times. The V and J genes are TRBV27 and TRBJ1-6; the match to TRBD1 covers 8 bases. The CDR3 spans 15 residues. Losses at the gene ends were 5 bases for V and 9 bases for J; bases not matched to a gene: 9. Looked up from germline, CDR1 is MNHEY and CDR2 is SMNVEV (reference sequence). CDR3 nucleotides: TGTGCCAGCAGTACCTACGGACAGGGAGGTTCACCCCTCCACTTT. This translates into CASSTYGQGGSPLHF.

The chain links TRBV5-1 to TRBJ2-3; 8 nucleotides agree with TRBD1. The V and J ends lost 3 bases and 5 bases, in that order; junction bases with no gene match: 8. Germline CDR1 reads SGHRS; CDR2 reads YFSETQ. CDR3 size: 15 residues. The CDR3, as DNA: TGCGCCAGCAGCTCGACAGGGGTCCAGGGAGATACGCAGTATTTT. This codes for CASSSTGVQGDTQYF.

The chain uses TRBV6-5 and TRBJ1-5; D is uncertain. Trimming left V 0 bases short and J 1 base short, with 7 bases between. Germline V gene sequence: CDR1 MNHEY, CDR2 SVGAGI. This CDR3 is built from 15 residues. The CDR3 DNA reads TGTGCCAGCAGTTACTCGTTGACAAGCAATCAGCCCCAGCATTTT. Encoded protein: CASSYSLTSNQPQHF.

The chain employs TRBV6-6 and TRBJ2-7; 7 bases agree with TRBD2. This CDR3 comprises 15 residues. Germline-derived CDR1 and CDR2 are MNHNY and SVGAGI (reference sequence). Germline trimming cut 3 bases from V and 0 bases from J; bases unmatched to any gene: 5. CDR3 residues: CASSYWGGSSYEQYF. The DNA for the CDR3 is TGTGCCAGCAGTTATTGGGGGGGGAGCTCCTACGAGCAGTACTTC.

This chain links TRBV5-1 with TRBJ1-2; D gene ambiguous. This CDR3 region has 19 residues. V lost 0 bases, J lost 2 bases, and 23 bases lay in between. Germline V gene lookup returns CDR1 SGHRS and CDR2 YFSETQ. The CDR3 DNA is TGCGCCAGCAGCTTGGGGGCAGGTGAACTGGTATGGGTAAACTATGGCTACACCTTC. This codes for CASSLGAGELVWVNYGYTF.

The rearrangement joins TRBV13 to TRBJ2-7; D may be TRBD1 (5 bases). This CDR3 contains 16 residues. V lost 3 bases and J lost 0, with 15 bases in between. From germline, CDR1 is PRHDT and CDR2 FYEKMQ (reference sequence). CDR3 protein: CASSFERTGTSYEQYF. Here the CDR3 DNA reads TGTGCCAGCAGCTTCGAAAGAACAGGAACCTCCTACGAGCAGTACTTC.

This clone was recorded only once. The chain couples TRBV19 to TRBJ1-4; unclear D gene. Deletions cut 5 bases from V and 5 bases from J, with 12 bases between. Germline V gene lookup returns CDR1 LNHDA and CDR2 SQIVND (reference sequence). The CDR3 has 14 amino acids. CDR3 DNA: TGTGCCAGTAGTCCCCACTATCGGAATGAAAAACTGTTTTTT. The encoded protein is CASSPHYRNEKLFF.

This clone has more than one count but fewer than ten. The genes are TRBV5-1 and TRBJ1-4; 7 nucleotides line up with TRBD1. The CDR3 contains 16 residues. Germline lookup yields CDR1 SGHRS and CDR2 YFSETQ. The junction had 6 bases not matched to a gene; V was cut back by 0 bases and J by 4 bases. CDR3 sequence: CASSLDAGGRNEKLFF. The CDR3, as DNA: TGCGCCAGCAGCTTGGATGCAGGGGGACGTAATGAAAAACTGTTTTTT.